This is a list of T cell receptor beta chains from one sample in a study of OX40 agonist ivuxolimab in advanced cancers. Profiling relied on immunoSEQ multiplex PCR, and the TCRdb table lists in-frame clones only, not all of them. The sample consists of some 40,000 clones, 89% of them appearing once. The specimen was CD4+ or CD8+ T cells sorted from blood, collected in a trial of the OX40 agonist ivuxolimab. The receptors here all came from an adult with an advanced solid tumor such as melanoma, head and neck, liver or kidney cancer. The CDR3 runs from the conserved cysteine through the conserved F or W. The order of the fields is clone size, V gene, D gene, J gene, CDR3 protein, CDR3 DNA. D genes are given only for firm matches. Expanded clones get a size class; other rows say once, few or many, or leave the size out.

>.|TRBV5-1|.|TRBJ2-7
CASSLGGGYEQYF
TGCGCCAGCAGCTTGGGGGGCGGCTACGAGCAGTACTTC
>once|TRBV5-5|.|TRBJ2-1
CASSLVRYNEQFF
TGTGCCAGCAGCTTGGTACGGTACAATGAGCAGTTCTTC
>few|TRBV2|.|TRBJ1-5
CASSGGDQPQHF
TGTGCCAGCAGTGGAGGGGACCAGCCCCAGCATTTT
>few|TRBV5-1|.|TRBJ1-1
CASRGRLDTEAFF
TGCGCCAGCAGGGGAAGATTGGACACTGAAGCTTTCTTT
>.|TRBV12-5|.|TRBJ1-3
CASGLNAGGFGNTIYF
TGTGCTAGTGGTTTGAATGCCGGGGGATTCGGAAACACCATATATTTT
>.|TRBV28|.|TRBJ1-4
CASSFSGPGTNEKLFF
TGTGCCAGCAGTTTCTCCGGACCGGGAACTAATGAAAAACTGTTTTTT
>.|TRBV7-9|.|TRBJ1-2
CASSLPSREGLVYGYTF
TGTGCCAGCAGCCTACCCTCCCGTGAGGGGTTGGTCTATGGCTACACCTTC
>.|TRBV27|TRBD2|TRBJ2-3
CASTSGAFTDTQYF
TGTGCCAGCACGAGCGGGGCCTTCACAGATACGCAGTATTTT
>.|TRBV7-6|.|TRBJ2-2
CASSLALRSGNTGELFF
TGTGCCAGCAGCTTAGCGCTACGATCGGGGAACACCGGGGAGCTGTTTTTT
>once|TRBV4-1|.|TRBJ2-7
CASSQDVDEQYF
TGTGCCAGCAGCCAAGATGTGGACGAGCAGTACTTC
>.|TRBV27|TRBD1|TRBJ2-7
CASTPGQGAYEQYF
TGTGCCAGCACCCCGGGACAGGGGGCCTACGAGCAGTACTTC
>.|TRBV10-3|TRBD2|TRBJ2-1
CAISESASGRAHEQFF
TGTGCCATCAGTGAGTCGGCTAGCGGGAGGGCCCATGAGCAGTTCTTC
>once|TRBV6-1|TRBD2|TRBJ2-1
CASSAPLARYEQFF
TGTGCCAGCAGTGCCCCACTAGCGCGCTATGAGCAGTTCTTC
>once|TRBV10-3|.|TRBJ2-3
CAISDRTSTDTQYF
TGTGCCATCAGTGACCGGACTAGCACAGATACGCAGTATTTT
>once|TRBV9|.|TRBJ1-1
CASSVTEAFF
TGTGCCAGCAGCGTTACTGAAGCTTTCTTT
>.|TRBV7-9|.|TRBJ2-5
CASSSRVESQTQYF
TGTGCCAGCAGCTCTCGCGTGGAAAGCCAGACCCAGTACTTC